Each of the 13 T cell receptor beta chains below was sequenced from the same sample in a study of T cell repertoires in cytomegalovirus infection. MiXCR was run by TCRdb on the reads, yielding one entry per CDR3 protein. The profile shows hundreds of thousands of distinct CDR3 sequences, approximately 31% of them singletons. Their specific antigens are unknown. The sequencing here drew on cultured CD8+ T cells from PBMCs, taken from culture after CMV antigen stimulation. These receptor sequences come from a human donor in good health (CMV status not recorded). Some clones in this sample may be carry-over from other donors' samples.

In this sample, this clonotype turned up many times. The chain recombines TRBV7-9 with TRBJ2-5; D is uncertain. This CDR3 spans 13 amino acids. CDR1 is SEHNR and CDR2 is FQNEAQ in the germline V gene (reference sequence). Trimming shortened V by 7 bases and J by 5 bases, and 14 bases separated the two germline ends. The CDR3 sequence: CASTFTGRETQYF. CDR3 DNA: TGTGCCAGCACTTTTACTGGAAGGGAGACCCAGTACTTC.

This chain joins TRBV5-6 and TRBJ2-1; D ambiguous. The CDR3 contains 16 residues. Germline V gene lookup returns CDR1 SGHDT and CDR2 YYEEEE. Trimming took off 3 bases at V and 4 bases at J, with 17 bases between the two ends. The CDR3 reads CASSSPAGSLYNEQFF. In nucleotides, the CDR3 is TGTGCCAGCAGCTCCCCCGCAGGCTCTTTATACAATGAGCAGTTCTTC.

As regards this clonotype: An end of the junction differs from the germline gene, which may be a read error. This chain connects TRBV2 to TRBJ1-1, with no clear D. The CDR3 is made up of 12 amino acids. Germline values: CDR1 SNHLY, CDR2 FYNNEI. The CDR3 DNA follows: TGTGTCAGCCCGAAGGCGCGCACTGAAGCTTTCTTT. Translation: CVSPKARTEAFF.

This rearrangement joins TRBV2 to TRBJ2-1; the match to TRBD2 covers 8 bases. Germline CDR1 is SNHLY and CDR2 is FYNNEI. This CDR3 comprises 15 residues. The CDR3 spells CVTLSGGSSYNEQFF. DNA of the CDR3: TGTGTCACCTTGAGCGGGGGCAGCTCCTACAATGAGCAGTTCTTC. Together with reference TRBV2 and TRBJ2-1, the CDR3 gives the full variable domain: EPEVTQTPSHQVTQMGQEVILRCVPISNHLYFYWYRQILGQKVEFLVSFYNNEISEKSEIFDDQFSVERPDGSNFTLKIRSTKLEDSAMYFCVTLSGGSSYNEQFFGPGTRLTVL.

This clonotype appeared once. A much larger clone differs from this one at a single base, so this may be a read error. This chain uses TRBV7-4 with TRBJ2-1, with D hard to call. The CDR3 contains 15 residues. The V gene's germline CDR1 is SGHVT and CDR2 SQSDAQ. The CDR3 region is CTSSHPPLAYNEQFF. DNA of the CDR3: TGTACCAGCAGCCACCCGCCATTAGCCTACAATGAGCAGTTCTTC.

The V gene is TRBV6-1, the J gene TRBJ2-7; 13 bases agree with TRBD2. The V gene's germline CDR1 is MNHNS and CDR2 SASEGT. The CDR3 totals 15 residues. Unmatched junction bases numbered 5, after V lost 7 bases and J lost 2 bases. The CDR3 nucleotides read TGTGCCAGCAACCGACTAGCGGGGGGTCCCTACGAGCAGTACTTC. Its protein product is CASNRLAGGPYEQYF.

The rearrangement joins TRBV10-3 to TRBJ2-3, with D perhaps matching TRBD1 or TRBD2 (5 bases each). The V gene's germline CDR1 is ENHRY and CDR2 SYGVKD. The CDR3 is made up of 18 amino acids. Trimming removed 5 bases at V and 3 bases at J, with 24 bases between. Here the CDR3 reads CAISLYNRDHKTTDTQYF. CDR3 nucleotides: TGTGCCATCAGTCTCTACAATCGGGACCACAAAACGACAGATACGCAGTATTTT.

This clonotype was found many times. The chain recombines TRBV7-8 with TRBJ1-2; no clear D gene. This CDR3 region has 13 residues. Germline lookup yields CDR1 SGHVS and CDR2 FQNEAQ. Deletions cut 0 bases from V and 8 bases from J, with 10 bases between. The CDR3 loop is CASSLAVREGYTF. CDR3 nucleotides: TGTGCCAGCAGCTTAGCGGTTAGGGAAGGCTACACCTTC.

Of note for this clonotype: The junction shows a germline mismatch at one end, possibly a read error. The rearrangement joins TRBV7-6 to TRBJ2-2; D possibly uses TRBD1 or TRBD2 (5 bases each). The germline gives CDR1 SGHVS, CDR2 FNYEAQ. The CDR3 has 15 residues. CDR3 in DNA: TGTGCTAGCAGACTCGGGACGTTATTGGACGGGGAGCTGTTTTTT. It specifies CASRLGTLLDGELFF.

This chain joins TRBV12-3 or TRBV12-4 and TRBJ1-1, with D uncertain. V gave up 2 bases and J gave up 1 base, with 8 bases separating them. The length of the CDR3 is 14 residues. The chain's CDR3 is CASSLIRPNTEAFF. The CDR3 bases are TGTGCCAGCAGTTTAATACGACCGAACACTGAAGCTTTCTTT.

There are a few counts of this clonotype. The chain is built from TRBV28 and TRBJ2-3; D gene ambiguous. The CDR3 totals 15 residues. The V and J ends lost 5 bases and 0 bases respectively, with 12 bases between them. Germline V gives CDR1 MDHEN, CDR2 SYDVKM. The CDR3 DNA follows: TGTGCCAGCAGTGATTCTCCTACTAGCACAGATACGCAGTATTTT. Encoded protein: CASSDSPTSTDTQYF.

The chain recombines TRBV7-6 with TRBJ1-2; no reliable D call. The CDR3 is 14 amino acids. Trimming took off 1 base at V and 2 bases at J, with 8 bases between the two ends. Per germline, CDR1 SGHVS and CDR2 FNYEAQ. CDR3 DNA: TGTGCCAGCAGCTTAGGGAAGGAGAACTATGGCTACACCTTC. As protein: CASSLGKENYGYTF. Based on the CDR3 plus reference TRBV7-6 and TRBJ1-2, the full variable domain is GAGVSQSPRYKVTKRGQDVALRCDPISGHVSLYWYRQALGQGPEFLTYFNYEAQQDKSGLPNDRFSAERPEGSISTLTIQRTEQRDSAMYRCASSLGKENYGYTFGSGTRLTVV.

This clonotype was found a few times. The rearrangement joins TRBV7-4 to TRBJ1-1; D gene uncertain. V was shortened by 5 bases and J by 5 bases, with 15 bases between the two germline ends. The germline V gene encodes CDR1 SGHVT and CDR2 SQSDAQ. This CDR3 region has 14 residues. CDR3 sequence (DNA): TGTGCCAGCAGCCCTCCGGACGGGGTGACTGAAGCTTTCTTT. Residues: CASSPPDGVTEAFF.